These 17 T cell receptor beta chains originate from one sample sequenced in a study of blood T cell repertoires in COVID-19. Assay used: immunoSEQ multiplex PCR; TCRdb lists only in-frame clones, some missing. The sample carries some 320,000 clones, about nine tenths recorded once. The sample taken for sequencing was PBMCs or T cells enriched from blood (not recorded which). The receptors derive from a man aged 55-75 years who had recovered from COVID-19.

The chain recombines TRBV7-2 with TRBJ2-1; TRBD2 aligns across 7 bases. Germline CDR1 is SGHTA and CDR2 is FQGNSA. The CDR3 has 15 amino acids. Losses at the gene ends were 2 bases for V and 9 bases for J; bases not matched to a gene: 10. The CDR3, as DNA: TGTGCCAGCAGCTTATCGGCGCGGGAGTGGATTGAGCAGTTCTTC. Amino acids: CASSLSAREWIEQFF.

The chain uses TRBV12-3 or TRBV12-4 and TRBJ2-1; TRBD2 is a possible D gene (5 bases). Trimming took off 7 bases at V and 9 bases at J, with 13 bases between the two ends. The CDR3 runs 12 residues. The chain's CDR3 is CASTKLEGEQFF. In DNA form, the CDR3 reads TGTGCCAGCACTAAACTAGAGGGTGAGCAGTTCTTC.

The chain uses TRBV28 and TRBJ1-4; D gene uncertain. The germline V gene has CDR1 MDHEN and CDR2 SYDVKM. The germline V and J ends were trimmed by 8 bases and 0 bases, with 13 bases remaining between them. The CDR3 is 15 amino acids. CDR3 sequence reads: CASSLQSATNEKLFF. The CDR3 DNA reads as TGTGCCAGCTCCCTTCAGAGCGCAACTAATGAAAAACTGTTTTTT.

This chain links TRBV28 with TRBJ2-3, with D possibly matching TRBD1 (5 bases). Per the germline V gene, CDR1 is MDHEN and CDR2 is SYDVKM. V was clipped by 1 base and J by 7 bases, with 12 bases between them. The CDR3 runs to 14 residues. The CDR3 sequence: CASSLFPGPHTQYF. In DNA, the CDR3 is TGTGCCAGCAGTTTATTTCCAGGGCCACATACGCAGTATTTT. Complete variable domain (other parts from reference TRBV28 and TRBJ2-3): DVKVTQSSRYLVKRTGEKVFLECVQDMDHENMFWYRQDPGLGLRLIYFSYDVKMKEKGDIPEGYSVSREKKERFSLILESASTNQTSMYLCASSLFPGPHTQYFGPGTRLTVL.

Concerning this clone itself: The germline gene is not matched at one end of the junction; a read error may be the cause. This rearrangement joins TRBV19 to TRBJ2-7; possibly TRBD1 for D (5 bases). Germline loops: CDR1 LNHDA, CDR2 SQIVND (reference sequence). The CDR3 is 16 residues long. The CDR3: CASSISRSTGAYKQYF. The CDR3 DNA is TGTGCCAGTAGTATTAGCAGGAGTACAGGAGCCTACAAGCAGTACTTC.

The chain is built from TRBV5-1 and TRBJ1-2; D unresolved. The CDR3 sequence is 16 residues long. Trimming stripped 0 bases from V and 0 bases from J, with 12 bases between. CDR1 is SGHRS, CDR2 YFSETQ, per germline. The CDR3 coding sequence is TGCGCCAGCAGCTTGGAAGATGGGAGACCTAACTATGGCTACACCTTC. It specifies CASSLEDGRPNYGYTF.

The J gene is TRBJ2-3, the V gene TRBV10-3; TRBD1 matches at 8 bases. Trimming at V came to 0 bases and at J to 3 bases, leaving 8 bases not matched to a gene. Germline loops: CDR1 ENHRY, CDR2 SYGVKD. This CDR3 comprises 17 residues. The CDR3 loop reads CAISESGRGRVTDTQYF. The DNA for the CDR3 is TGTGCCATCAGTGAGTCGGGCAGGGGGCGAGTTACAGATACGCAGTATTTT.

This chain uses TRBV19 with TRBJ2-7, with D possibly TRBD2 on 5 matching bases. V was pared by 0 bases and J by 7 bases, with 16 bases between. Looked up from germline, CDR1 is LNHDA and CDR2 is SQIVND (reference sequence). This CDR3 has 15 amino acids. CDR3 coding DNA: TGTGCCAGTAGTATAGACCGGACTCCGGTTGGTGAGCAGTACTTC. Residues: CASSIDRTPVGEQYF.

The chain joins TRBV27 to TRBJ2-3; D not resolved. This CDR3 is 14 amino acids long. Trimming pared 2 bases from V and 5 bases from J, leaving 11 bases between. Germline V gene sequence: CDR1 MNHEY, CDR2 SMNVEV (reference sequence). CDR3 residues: CASSLNPTLDTQYF. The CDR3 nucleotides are TGTGCCAGCAGTTTAAACCCTACCCTAGATACGCAGTATTTT.

The chain's CDR3 is CASSRGGGENQPQHF. CDR3 nucleotide sequence: TGTGCCAGTAGTAGAGGGGGCGGGGAGAACCAGCCCCAGCATTTT. V is TRBV19 and J is TRBJ1-5; 7 bases map to TRBD1. V was clipped by 4 bases and J by 7 bases; unmatched bases: 10. Germline V gene sequence: CDR1 LNHDA, CDR2 SQIVND (reference sequence). The CDR3 length is 15 residues.

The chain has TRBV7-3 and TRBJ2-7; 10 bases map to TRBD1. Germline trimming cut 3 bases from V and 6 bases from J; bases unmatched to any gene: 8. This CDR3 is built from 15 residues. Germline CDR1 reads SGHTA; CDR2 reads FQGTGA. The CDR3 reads CASSLGGTGDREQYF. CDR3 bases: TGTGCCAGCAGCTTGGGTGGGACAGGGGACCGCGAGCAGTACTTC.

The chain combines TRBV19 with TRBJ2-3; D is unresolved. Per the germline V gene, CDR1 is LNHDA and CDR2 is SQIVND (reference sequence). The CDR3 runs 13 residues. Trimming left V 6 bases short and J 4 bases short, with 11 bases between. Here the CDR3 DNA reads TGTGCCAGTAGCACGACCCGGGCAGATACGCAGTATTTT. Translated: CASSTTRADTQYF.

Here the CDR3 reads CASSVRGQGETQYF. CDR3 in DNA: TGTGCCAGCAGCGTAAGGGGGCAGGGGGAGACCCAGTACTTC. The J gene is TRBJ2-5, the V gene TRBV9; TRBD1 matches at 7 bases. V shed 1 base, J shed 5 bases, and the junction held 5 bases outside the gene matches. Per the germline V gene, CDR1 is SGDLS and CDR2 is YYNGEE. This CDR3 contains 14 residues.

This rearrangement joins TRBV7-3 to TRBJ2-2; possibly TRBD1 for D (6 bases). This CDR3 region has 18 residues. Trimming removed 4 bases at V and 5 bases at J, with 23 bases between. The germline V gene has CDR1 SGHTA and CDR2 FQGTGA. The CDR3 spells CASSSNPVRTRGTGELFF. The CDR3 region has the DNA TGTGCCAGCAGCTCAAACCCTGTCAGAACCAGGGGTACCGGGGAGCTGTTTTTT.

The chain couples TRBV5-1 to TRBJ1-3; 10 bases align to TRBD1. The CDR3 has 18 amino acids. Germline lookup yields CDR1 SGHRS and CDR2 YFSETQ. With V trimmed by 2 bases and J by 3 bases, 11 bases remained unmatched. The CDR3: CASSFNQGTGVGGNTIYF. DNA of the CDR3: TGCGCCAGCAGCTTCAACCAAGGGACAGGGGTTGGTGGAAACACCATATATTTT.

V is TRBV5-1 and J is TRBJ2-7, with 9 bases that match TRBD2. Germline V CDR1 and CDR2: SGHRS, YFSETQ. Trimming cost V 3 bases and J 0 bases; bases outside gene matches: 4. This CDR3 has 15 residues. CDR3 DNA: TGCGCCAGCAGCTCTAATAGCGGGGGCTCCTACGAGCAGTACTTC. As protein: CASSSNSGGSYEQYF.

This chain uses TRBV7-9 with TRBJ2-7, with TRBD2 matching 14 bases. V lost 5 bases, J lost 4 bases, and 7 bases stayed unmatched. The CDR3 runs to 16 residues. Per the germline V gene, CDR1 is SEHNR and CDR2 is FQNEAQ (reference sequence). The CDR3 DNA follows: TGTGCCAGCAGCCCTACCGGGACTAGCGGGAGTTACGAGCAGTACTTC. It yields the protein CASSPTGTSGSYEQYF.